This T cell receptor beta chain derives from a study of blood T cell repertoires in COVID-19. The CDR3 loop spans 18 amino acids. Germline CDR1 and CDR2: SGHDT and YYEEEE. The junction had 16 bases not matched to a gene; V was cut back by 0 bases and J by 10 bases. Generated by immunoSEQ multiplex PCR, the TCRdb table keeps only in-frame clones and is missing some. The repertoire includes some 180,000 clones, around nine tenths of them detected once, and 18% sits in the top ten. V gene TRBV5-6 combines with J gene TRBJ1-5; 10 bases fit TRBD1. The receptor's source is a man aged 45-65 years with COVID-19, enrolled during active disease. The sequenced sample was peripheral blood. CDR3 amino acids: CASSLGGLSGTGDRPQHF. CDR3 bases: TGTGCCAGCAGCTTGGGCGGACTCTCCGGGACAGGGGACCGCCCCCAGCATTTT.